A selection of T cell receptor beta chains follows, all from one sample in a study of blood T cell repertoires in COVID-19. Sequenced by immunoSEQ multiplex PCR; TCRdb stores in-frame clones only, minus some. Counted here are about 60,000 clones, approximately 82% occurring once; the ten biggest clones make up roughly 6.3%. Sequencing input: peripheral blood. The receptors were gathered from a human donor in a cohort sampled during active COVID-19. Each CDR3 is given with its conserved first and last residue. The order of the fields is V gene, clone size, D gene, J gene, CDR3 DNA, CDR3 protein. The D gene is left open where the match is weak. Rows give clone size only sometimes, using once, few, many, or a class for an expanded clone.

TRBV7-8	NA	TRBD1	TRBJ1-1	TGTGCCAGCAGCCCTCGCGGGACAGGGGGCACTGAAGCTTTCTTT	CASSPRGTGGTEAFF
TRBV5-1	NA	TRBD1	TRBJ2-2	TGCGCCAGCAGCTTGACAGGGGCGAGGGCCGGGGAGCTGTTTTTT	CASSLTGARAGELFF
TRBV21-1	NA	NA	TRBJ2-5	TGTGCCAGCAGCAAAGGTGCCGGGGTCCAAGAGACCCAGTACTTC	CASSKGAGVQETQYF
TRBV5-6	NA	TRBD1	TRBJ1-2	TGTGCCAGCAGCCCGGGACAGTCCTATGGCTACACCTTC	CASSPGQSYGYTF
TRBV29-1	once	TRBD1	TRBJ2-7	TGCAGCGTTTGGGACAGGGCGGAAAAAGAGCAGTACTTC	CSVWDRAEKEQYF
TRBV27	once	TRBD1	TRBJ1-5	TGTGCCAGCAGTTTAATGTGGACAGGGATATACAATCAGCCCCAGCATTTT	CASSLMWTGIYNQPQHF
TRBV5-6	NA	NA	TRBJ2-5	TGTGCCAGCAGCTTGCGACAGGCCGGAGAGACCCAGTACTTC	CASSLRQAGETQYF
TRBV7-3	NA	TRBD2	TRBJ2-3	TGTGCCAGCAGCCAACTAGCGGGAGGCGGGACGCAGTATTTT	CASSQLAGGGTQYF
TRBV20-1	NA	NA	TRBJ1-1	TGCAGTGCTGACAAGGTAGGGGCGGCTTTCTTT	CSADKVGAAFF
TRBV3-1/TRBV3-2	once	TRBD2	TRBJ2-2	TGTGCCAGCAGCCAGCCAGGGACTAGCGGGACCCCTGCCACCGGGGAGCTGTTTTTT	CASSQPGTSGTPATGELFF
TRBV28	NA	TRBD1	TRBJ1-3	TGTGCCAGCTCGGGGGGGGACAGCTCTGGAAACACCATATATTTT	CASSGGDSSGNTIYF
TRBV20-1	NA	NA	TRBJ1-4	TGCAGTGCTCGGACTAATGAAAAACTGTTTTTT	CSARTNEKLFF
TRBV27	NA	NA	TRBJ2-7	TGTGCCAGCAGGGGGGGGCTGGGGATCTACGAGCAGTACTTC	CASRGGLGIYEQYF
TRBV11-2	once	NA	TRBJ1-3	TGTGCCAGCAGCATACAGCAGAACTCTGGAAACACCATATATTTT	CASSIQQNSGNTIYF
TRBV11-3	NA	NA	TRBJ1-2	TGTGCCAGCAGCTTCGAGGGAGGTGGCTACACCTTC	CASSFEGGGYTF
TRBV5-8	NA	TRBD1	TRBJ1-6	TGTGCCAGCAGCCCGGGGACAGGCCCAAATCTGAATTCACCCCTCCACTTT	CASSPGTGPNLNSPLHF
TRBV7-9	NA	TRBD2	TRBJ2-5	TGTGCCAGCAGCTCCGGGAGGGTTCGAGAGACCCAGTACTTC	CASSSGRVRETQYF
TRBV2	NA	TRBD1	TRBJ2-3	TGTGCCAGCAGTCATCCGGGACAGGGGGCCGGAGATACGCAGTATTTT	CASSHPGQGAGDTQYF
TRBV10-3	NA	TRBD1	TRBJ1-2	TGTGCCATCAGTGAGGCCCAGGGGGCTGTCTATGGCTACACCTTC	CAISEAQGAVYGYTF
TRBV6-5	NA	NA	TRBJ2-3	TGTGCCAGCAGTTACTGGGCTAGCGTAGACACAGATACGCAGTATTTT	CASSYWASVDTDTQYF
TRBV29-1	many	NA	TRBJ1-6	TGCAGCGTTGCAGGAGGGGACGATTCACCCCTCCACTTT	CSVAGGDDSPLHF
TRBV5-1	NA	NA	TRBJ2-5	TGCGCCAGCAGCTCTCAGGCAGGGGGGACAGAGACCCAGTACTTC	CASSSQAGGTETQYF
TRBV10-2	NA	TRBD2	TRBJ2-1	TGCGCCAGCAGGCTAGCGGGAGGGTTCTTTGAGCAGTTCTTC	CASRLAGGFFEQFF
TRBV20-1	NA	TRBD1	TRBJ1-6	TGCAGTGCTAGTCATCCTCTCTCAGGGACAGTCTATTCACCCCTCCACTTT	CSASHPLSGTVYSPLHF
TRBV5-4	NA	NA	TRBJ2-7	TGTGCCAGCAGCCCCCCCGGTAGCTCCTACGAGCAGTACTTC	CASSPPGSSYEQYF
TRBV5-1	NA	TRBD1	TRBJ1-1	TGCGCCAGCAAACCCTCGACAGGGGCCGACGGTGAAGCTTTCTTT	CASKPSTGADGEAFF
TRBV5-6	NA	NA	TRBJ2-7	TGTGCCAGCAGCTTGTACAGCGAGCAGTACTTC	CASSLYSEQYF
TRBV11-2	NA	NA	TRBJ1-1	TGTGCCAGCAGCCCCCGCTTGGGGGGGAGCACTGAAGCTTTCTTT	CASSPRLGGSTEAFF
TRBV19	NA	TRBD1	TRBJ1-1	TGTGCCAGTACACGTGAGGGGGACAGGGGCCCGAACACTGAAGCTTTCTTT	CASTREGDRGPNTEAFF
TRBV18	NA	TRBD1	TRBJ1-2	TGTGCCAGCTCACCACAGGGACAGGGGGGCTATGGCTACACCTTC	CASSPQGQGGYGYTF
TRBV30	NA	TRBD2	TRBJ2-7	TGTGCCTGCACCCGTTGGGGGACTAGCGGGGGGGACTACGAGCAGTACTTC	CACTRWGTSGGDYEQYF
TRBV5-1	NA	TRBD2	TRBJ2-2	TGCGCCAGCACCCCTCAAAGCGGGAGGGCCACCGGGGAGCTGTTTTTT	CASTPQSGRATGELFF
TRBV24-1	NA	TRBD1	TRBJ2-2	TGTGCCACCAGTGGGACAGGGTCCGGGGAGCTGTTTTTT	CATSGTGSGELFF
TRBV19	NA	TRBD2	TRBJ2-3	TGTGCCAGTAGTAGAACCTCCGCTAGCGGGAGGGCAACTAGCACAGATACGCAGTATTTT	CASSRTSASGRATSTDTQYF
TRBV10-3	NA	NA	TRBJ2-3	TGTGCCATCAGTGAGTCTTGGGCCACAGGCGGCACAGATACGCAGTATTTT	CAISESWATGGTDTQYF
TRBV28	NA	NA	TRBJ1-5	TGTGCCAGCACTTGGGGGGTGGATCAGCCCCAGCATTTT	CASTWGVDQPQHF
TRBV6-5	NA	NA	TRBJ1-2	TGTGCCAGCAGTTACTCGGCCCGGGGGTCCTATGGCTACACCTTC	CASSYSARGSYGYTF
TRBV11-3	NA	TRBD1	TRBJ2-1	TGTGCCAGCAGCGCACGACAGGGTAGCAATGAGCAGTTCTTC	CASSARQGSNEQFF
TRBV6-1	NA	NA	TRBJ2-1	TGTGCCAGCAGTGAAGTGACTAGTATCTACAATGAGCAGTTCTTC	CASSEVTSIYNEQFF
TRBV7-7	NA	TRBD1	TRBJ2-1	TGTGCCAGCAGCACAGGACAGGGGGCGGGTGAGCAGTTCTTC	CASSTGQGAGEQFF
TRBV7-9	NA	TRBD1	TRBJ2-2	TGTGCCAGCAGCCCCGAGGACAGGGAGGAGACCGGGGAGCTGTTTTTT	CASSPEDREETGELFF
TRBV7-9	NA	TRBD1	TRBJ1-5	TGTGCCAGCAGCGCCGGGACAGGGTACAATCAGCCCCAGCATTTT	CASSAGTGYNQPQHF
TRBV18	NA	TRBD1	TRBJ1-2	TGTGCCAGCTCACCAAACCTACAGGGGTTCGGGAAAGGCTACACCTTC	CASSPNLQGFGKGYTF
TRBV28	NA	TRBD1	TRBJ1-5	TGTGCCAGCAGTACTACAGGGGCTGGCAATCAGCCCCAGCATTTT	CASSTTGAGNQPQHF
TRBV2	few	NA	TRBJ1-5	TGTGCCAGCAGGATAGGGAGTCAGCCCCAGCATTTT	CASRIGSQPQHF
TRBV6-6	once	TRBD2	TRBJ2-1	TGTGCCAGCAGTCGTCTAGCGGGAGGGCCTAGTTACAATGAGCAGTTCTTC	CASSRLAGGPSYNEQFF
TRBV6-6	NA	NA	TRBJ1-2	TGTGCCAGCAGTTACGTCGGCGGTTTAGGTGGCTACACCTTC	CASSYVGGLGGYTF
TRBV4-1	NA	TRBD1	TRBJ2-2	TGCGCCAGCAGGCCTGGACAGGGGGCCCTGAACACCGGGGAGCTGTTTTTT	CASRPGQGALNTGELFF
TRBV2	NA	TRBD1	TRBJ1-2	TGTGCCAGCGGCGGACAGGGGCGACGGGTTAACTATGGCTACACCTTC	CASGGQGRRVNYGYTF
TRBV5-1	NA	TRBD1	TRBJ1-1	TGCGCCAGCAGCTTGAGGCCGGGACAGATGAACACTGAAGCTTTCTTT	CASSLRPGQMNTEAFF
TRBV6-5	NA	NA	TRBJ1-1	TGTGCCAGCAGTTACTCCTACAGGGTGGACACTGAAGCTTTCTTT	CASSYSYRVDTEAFF
TRBV27	NA	NA	TRBJ2-4	TGTGCCAGCAGACAAGGGGGTTCTCACATTCAGTACTTC	CASRQGGSHIQYF
TRBV5-1	NA	NA	TRBJ2-5	TGCGCCAGCAGCCTTGAAGGGACACAAGAGACCCAGTACTTC	CASSLEGTQETQYF
TRBV5-1	NA	NA	TRBJ1-1	TGCGCCAGCAGCTTTCCCGACAGGCCCAACACTGAAGCTTTCTTT	CASSFPDRPNTEAFF
TRBV5-1	NA	TRBD1	TRBJ1-6	TGCGCCAGCAGCTTTTGGGACAGGGGTAATAATTCACCCCTCCACTTT	CASSFWDRGNNSPLHF
TRBV30	NA	NA	TRBJ1-6	TGTGCCTGGAACCGGGGCAGGGGCACCTATAATTCACCCCTCCACTTT	CAWNRGRGTYNSPLHF
TRBV3-1/TRBV3-2	NA	NA	TRBJ1-2	TGTGCCAGCAGCCAAGCAGACTATGGCTACACCTTC	CASSQADYGYTF
TRBV5-5	NA	NA	TRBJ1-2	TGTGCCAGCAGCTTGTCGGCGGAACACGTTAACTATGGCTACACCTTC	CASSLSAEHVNYGYTF
TRBV12-3/TRBV12-4	NA	NA	TRBJ2-1	TGTGCCAGCAGTTTCCATTTGGGCCATAGGTTCTTC	CASSFHLGHRFF
TRBV24-1	NA	NA	TRBJ2-5	TGTGCCACCAGTGATAACAGGGAGTCAGAGACCCAGTACTTC	CATSDNRESETQYF